Included here is one T cell receptor (beta chain) sequence, with context. No antigen is known for it. Profiling relied on immunoSEQ multiplex PCR, and the TCRdb table lists in-frame clones only, not all of them. Seen here are tens of thousands of clones, under 85% observed once, and the top ten hold 2.5% to 3.5%. V lost 5 bases and J 9 bases, leaving 10 bases between the germline ends. The CDR3 spans 11 residues. Ahead of sequencing, the ViraFEST assay grew antigen-specific CD4+ T cells using viral peptide pools. The culture ran for approximately 10 days, and then CD4+ T cells were isolated. Prior SARS-CoV-2 infection was absent in the vaccine recipients, as shown by negative nucleocapsid antibodies. Culturing of around 1.9 million PBMC per well took place with about 9.4 IU/ml IL-2 and about 10 ug/ml peptides. The authors replaced half the medium with IL-2 medium on days 3 and 7. This record belongs to a study of vaccination effects on CD4 cells after COVID-19. Study-wide results and caveats: Cross-reaction with common cold coronaviruses was seen in only 1 of 255 vaccine-induced clones from healthy vaccinees. Early post-infection timepoints were absent, and convalescent patients were few.

The TCR originated in a human donor who received a COVID-19 vaccine. The V gene is TRBV12-3 or TRBV12-4, the J gene TRBJ1-2; D unresolved. The source material was CD4+ T cells from PBMCs cultured with HCoV-NL63 spike peptides, sampled before COVID-19 vaccination. CDR3 DNA sequence: TGTGCCAGCAGTCCTCAATATAGCTACACCTTC. Amino acids: CASSPQYSYTF.